This T cell receptor beta chain is from a study of technical replicates of blood from a handful of donors. The repertoire was sequenced with immunoSEQ multiplex PCR; TCRdb's copy has only in-frame clones and lacks some. The data contain under 85,000 clones, nearly 98% of them singletons. CDR3 length: 15 amino acids. Germline CDR1 SGHTA, CDR2 FQGNSA. Unmatched junction bases numbered 7, after V lost 5 bases and J lost 5 bases. This receptor was identified in a human donor in good health. J is TRBJ2-3 and V is TRBV7-2, with 10 bases lining up with TRBD2. Sequenced: T cells isolated from PBMCs. The CDR3 DNA reads as TGTGCCAGCAGCCCTTCTAGCGGGAGAGTAGATACGCAGTATTTT. This codes for CASSPSSGRVDTQYF.